This note documents a single TCR beta chain sequence. In Seattle, patients joined the study during active infection and were tracked longitudinally. Per the original data handling: Amplifying reference gene primers gave estimates of nucleated cell counts. Measured with immunoSEQ multiplex PCR; TCRdb has only the in-frame clones, and not every one. The V and J calls and the clone size are those of that table, but D and trimming were determined from the DNA. The repertoire holds around 140,000 clones, with roughly 86% as singletons. The sample originates from a study of blood T cell repertoires in COVID-19. Study in general: The United States, Italy and Spain provided the acute and convalescent COVID-19 samples. From T cells, B-cell-depleted T cells, or PBMCs came the material, which was cDNA or gDNA.

The receptor comes from a woman aged 70 to 79 with COVID-19, enrolled during active disease. Sequenced material: peripheral blood.

The CDR3 sequence is CASRGAGGGLTEAFF. Here the CDR3 DNA reads TGTGCCAGCCGAGGGGCAGGGGGCGGGCTGACTGAAGCTTTCTTT. The V gene is TRBV2, the J gene TRBJ1-1; 8 bases line up with TRBD1. V gave up 8 bases and J gave up 5 bases; unmatched junction bases: 13. The CDR3 covers 15 residues. Germline CDR1 and CDR2: SNHLY and FYNNEI. The variable domain in full, completed from reference TRBV2 and TRBJ1-1, reads EPEVTQTPSHQVTQMGQEVILRCVPISNHLYFYWYRQILGQKVEFLVSFYNNEISEKSEIFDDQFSVERPDGSNFTLKIRSTKLEDSAMYFCASRGAGGGLTEAFFGQGTRLTVV.